This T cell receptor beta chain was identified in a study of shared clonotypes between healthy human individuals. Study summary: The cohort comprised a couple of women and a few men. Their ages spanned 18 to 49 years. Study results and limitations: Richness estimates generally favored naive over memory subsets. The researchers took only blood, and tissue repertoires probably look different.

The CDR3 has 16 amino acids. The V and J ends lost 1 base and 2 bases respectively, with 12 bases between them. CDR1 SGHTA and CDR2 FQGTGA come from the germline V gene. Naive CD8 cells comprised CD45RO-negative, CCR7-positively selected cells, excluding terminally differentiated effector memory CD45RA+ cells. Turning to this clone: The antigen remains undetermined.

Sequencing was performed with immunoSEQ multiplex PCR; in TCRdb, only in-frame clones are kept and a portion is missing. Here the sample spans hundreds of thousands of clones, roughly 95% being singletons. The material sequenced was naive CD8+ T cells sorted from blood. The clonotype comes from a woman in her twenties or thirties in good health. The genes are TRBV7-3 and TRBJ2-1; D is uncertain. DNA of the CDR3: TGTGCCAGCAGCTTAAACCTAGTCCCCCCCTACAATGAGCAGTTCTTC. This translates into CASSLNLVPPYNEQFF.